A selection of T cell receptor beta chains follows, all from one sample in a study of human T cells and chemical hapten exposure. TCRdb passed the RACE reads through MiXCR, listing each CDR3 protein once. This sample has under 200,000 distinct CDR3 sequences, with 14% found just once. This material consisted of whole blood, taken in connection with sensitization to the hapten diphenylcyclopropenone (DPC). These receptors were taken from a woman in her 30s with alopecia areata. Some clones in this sample may be carry-over from other donors' samples. CDR3s include the opening cysteine and the closing phenylalanine or tryptophan. Each record gives: clone size, V gene, CDR3 length, J gene, D gene, CDR3 protein, CDR3 DNA. A D gene is named only where the DNA matches it firmly. Size tells how often a clone was seen (once, few, many) or the class of an expanded clone, and some rows leave it out.

>many|TRBV4-1|14|TRBJ2-1|-
CASSGWDRYNEQFF
TGCGCCAGCAGCGGGTGGGATCGGTACAATGAGCAGTTCTTC
>few|TRBV7-3|13|TRBJ2-1|-
CASSSSGYNEQFF
TGTGCCAGCAGCTCTTCAGGGTACAATGAGCAGTTCTTC
>few|TRBV6-5|14|TRBJ1-3|-
CASSPWNRGNTIYF
TGTGCCAGCAGTCCATGGAACCGGGGAAACACCATATATTTT
>few|TRBV2|16|TRBJ2-3|TRBD2
CASSLGLAREADTQYF
TGTGCCAGCAGCTTGGGACTAGCGAGAGAGGCAGATACGCAGTATTTT
>many|TRBV7-9|15|TRBJ2-1|-
CASTPGAGTNNEQFF
TGTGCCAGCACCCCGGGGGCAGGGACTAACAATGAGCAGTTCTTC
>many|TRBV20-1|12|TRBJ1-1|-
CSARYGVTEAFF
TGCAGTGCTAGATATGGGGTCACTGAAGCTTTCTTT
>-|TRBV7-2|16|TRBJ2-2|-
CASSPRQPPNTGELFF
TGTGCCAGCAGCCCACGACAGCCTCCAAACACCGGGGAGCTGTTTTTT
>few|TRBV7-2|12|TRBJ2-5|-
CASSLNSETQYF
TGTGCCAGCAGCTTAAACTCAGAGACCCAGTACTTC
>few|TRBV19|16|TRBJ2-5|TRBD2
CASSTPGLAGAETQYF
TGTGCCAGTAGTACCCCGGGACTAGCGGGAGCGGAGACCCAGTACTTC
>-|TRBV28|16|TRBJ1-6|TRBD1
CASSSPTGKVNSPLHF
TGTGCCAGCAGTTCTCCGACAGGGAAGGTGAATTCACCCCTCCACTTT
>many|TRBV9|13|TRBJ1-4|-
CASSVTGNEKLFF
TGTGCCAGCAGCGTCACAGGGAATGAAAAACTGTTTTTT
>few|TRBV29-1|12|TRBJ1-1|-
CSVVDGVPEAFF
TGCAGCGTTGTTGACGGGGTCCCTGAAGCTTTCTTT
>-|TRBV30|14|TRBJ2-3|TRBD1
CAWSGQGSTDTQYF
TGTGCCTGGAGTGGACAGGGGAGCACAGATACGCAGTATTTT
>-|TRBV6-2/TRBV6-3|16|TRBJ2-7|TRBD1
CASRVAGTGRSYEQYF
TGTGCCAGCCGAGTAGCCGGGACAGGGCGCTCCTACGAGCAGTACTTC
>-|TRBV12-3/TRBV12-4|11|TRBJ2-2|-
CASSQRVELFF
TGTGCCAGCAGCCAACGGGTGGAGCTGTTTTTT
>few|TRBV19|13|TRBJ1-6|TRBD1
CASTVFGTEPLHF
TGTGCCAGTACAGTCTTCGGGACAGAGCCCCTCCACTTT
>few|TRBV9|18|TRBJ2-2|-
CASSVVPGGYANTGELFF
TGTGCCAGCAGCGTAGTTCCGGGGGGCTACGCGAACACCGGGGAGCTGTTTTTT
>many|TRBV7-2|15|TRBJ1-2|-
CASSLASQGSYGYTF
TGTGCCAGCAGCTTAGCATCGCAGGGGAGCTATGGCTACACCTTC
>-|TRBV28|14|TRBJ1-1|-
CASIAPQGRTEAFF
TGTGCCAGCATCGCCCCGCAGGGTCGTACTGAAGCTTTCTTT
>many|TRBV7-3|14|TRBJ2-2|-
CASSLMQGTGELFF
TGTGCCAGCAGCTTAATGCAGGGGACCGGGGAGCTGTTTTTT
>-|TRBV28|15|TRBJ2-4|TRBD2
CASSLTSGGQNIQYF
TGTGCCAGCAGTTTGACTAGCGGGGGCCAAAACATTCAGTACTTC
>-|TRBV28|15|TRBJ2-7|TRBD1
CASRERQGMSSEQYF
TGTGCCAGCAGGGAGAGACAGGGGATGTCCTCCGAGCAGTACTTC
>-|TRBV27|11|TRBJ2-3|TRBD2
CVSSLGLAWYF
TGTGTCAGCAGCCTCGGACTAGCTTGGTATTTT
>-|TRBV5-1|13|TRBJ2-1|-
CASSLASNNEQFF
TGCGCCAGCAGCTTGGCGTCTAACAATGAGCAGTTCTTC
>-|TRBV4-2|15|TRBJ1-1|-
CASSQDGQLNTEAFF
TGTGCCAGCAGCCAAGATGGGCAGTTGAACACTGAAGCTTTCTTT
>many|TRBV20-1|16|TRBJ2-4|-
CSARGLAQLAKNIQYF
TGCAGTGCTAGAGGGCTAGCGCAGCTAGCCAAAAACATTCAGTACTTC
>-|TRBV15|13|TRBJ1-6|-
CATSRAFYSPLHF
TGTGCCACCAGCAGAGCTTTCTATTCACCCCTCCACTTT
>few|TRBV10-3|15|TRBJ1-5|TRBD1
CAIREDRASNQPQHF
TGTGCCATCAGAGAAGACAGGGCAAGCAATCAGCCCCAGCATTTT
>many|TRBV7-8|15|TRBJ2-5|-
CASSLRGTVEETQYF
TGTGCCAGCAGCTTACGCGGAACGGTTGAAGAGACCCAGTACTTC
>-|TRBV18|16|TRBJ2-3|TRBD1
CASSPRQGATGDTQYF
TGTGCCAGCTCACCTCGACAGGGGGCAACAGGAGATACGCAGTATTTT
>-|TRBV20-1|11|TRBJ2-7|TRBD1
CSAEDRFQQYF
TGCAGTGCTGAGGACAGGTTTCAGCAGTACTTC
>-|TRBV11-2|14|TRBJ1-3|-
CASSRIDSGNTIYF
TGTGCCAGCAGCCGTATAGACTCTGGAAACACCATATATTTT
>-|TRBV12-3/TRBV12-4|15|TRBJ1-3|-
CASSVTDYSGNTIYF
TGTGCCAGCAGCGTAACAGATTACTCTGGAAACACCATATATTTT
>few|TRBV28|13|TRBJ2-1|-
CASSFPGADEQFF
TGTGCCAGCAGTTTTCCCGGAGCCGATGAGCAGTTCTTC
>many|TRBV20-1|12|TRBJ2-3|-
CSAIASTDTQYF
TGCAGTGCCATAGCGTCCACAGATACGCAGTATTTT
>few|TRBV6-6|13|TRBJ2-7|TRBD2
CASRLAGATEQYF
TGTGCCAGCAGACTAGCGGGCGCGACCGAGCAGTACTTC
>many|TRBV29-1|15|TRBJ2-7|TRBD2
CSVRRLAGALGEQYF
TGCAGCGTCAGGAGGCTAGCGGGGGCCCTTGGGGAGCAGTACTTC
>few|TRBV18|15|TRBJ2-3|-
CASSRMTGSTDTQYF
TGTGCCAGCTCACGAATGACAGGAAGCACAGATACGCAGTATTTT